This T cell receptor (beta chain) was recorded in a study of blood T cell repertoires in COVID-19. For the study at large: Samples of COVID-19 (acute and convalescent) were obtained from the United States, Italy and Spain. PBMCs, B-cell-depleted T cells, or T cells provided the cDNA or gDNA that made up the material.

The table lists this clone with a few counts. Original handling: Estimated nucleated cell counts came from reference gene primer amplification. Repertoires were generated with immunoSEQ multiplex PCR, while TCRdb's copy carries only in-frame clones and drops some. V, J and clone size are taken as reported in that table, and D and trimming were inferred from the DNA itself. The sample holds some 80,000 clones; around nine tenths are singletons and the top ten take nearly 5%. Sequenced: peripheral blood. The clonotype was recovered from a woman older than 75 with active or convalescent COVID-19.

The DNA of the CDR3 is TGTGCCAGCGCCGGGAGGGGGCTTACTGAAGCTTTCTTT. Translation gives CASAGRGLTEAFF. The J gene is TRBJ1-1, the V gene TRBV3-1 (or the pseudogene TRBV3-2); 7 bases agree with TRBD1. Trimming removed 8 bases from V and 5 bases from J; junction bases left unmatched: 8. This CDR3 region has 13 residues. Germline V gives CDR1 LGHDT, CDR2 YNNKEL (reference sequence).